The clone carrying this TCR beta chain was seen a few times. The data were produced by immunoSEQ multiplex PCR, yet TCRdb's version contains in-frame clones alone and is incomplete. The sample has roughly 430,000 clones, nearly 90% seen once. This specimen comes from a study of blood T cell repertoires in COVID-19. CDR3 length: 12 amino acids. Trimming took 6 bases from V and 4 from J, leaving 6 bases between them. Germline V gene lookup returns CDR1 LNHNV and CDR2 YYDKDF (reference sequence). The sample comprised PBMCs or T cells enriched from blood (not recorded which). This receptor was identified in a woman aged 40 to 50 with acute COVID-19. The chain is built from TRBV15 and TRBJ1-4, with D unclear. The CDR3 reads CATRQLNEKLFF. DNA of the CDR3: TGTGCCACCAGGCAACTTAATGAAAAACTGTTTTTT.